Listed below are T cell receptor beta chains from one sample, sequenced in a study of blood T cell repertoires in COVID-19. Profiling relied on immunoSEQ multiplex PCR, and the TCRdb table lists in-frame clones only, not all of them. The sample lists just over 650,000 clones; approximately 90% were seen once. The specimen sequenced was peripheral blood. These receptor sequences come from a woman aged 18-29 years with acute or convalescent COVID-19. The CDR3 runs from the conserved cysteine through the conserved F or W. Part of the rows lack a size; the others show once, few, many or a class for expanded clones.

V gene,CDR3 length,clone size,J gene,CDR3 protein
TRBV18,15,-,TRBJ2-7,CASSQNPGTGYEQYF
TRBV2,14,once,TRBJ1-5,CASSVRGYNQPQHF
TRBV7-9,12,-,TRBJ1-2,CASSSGVPDVTF
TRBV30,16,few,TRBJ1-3,CAWSVLWTEGGNTIYF
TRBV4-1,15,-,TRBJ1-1,CASSLLDRANTEAFF
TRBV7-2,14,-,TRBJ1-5,CASRATGGNQPQHF
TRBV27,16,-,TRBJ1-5,CASTQIGQGKNQPQHF
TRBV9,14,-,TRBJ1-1,CASSAQGWDTEAFF
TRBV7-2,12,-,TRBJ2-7,CASTLSSYEQYF
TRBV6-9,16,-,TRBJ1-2,CASSYSGRDRWYGYTF
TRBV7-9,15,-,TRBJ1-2,CANHRADYFVYGYTF
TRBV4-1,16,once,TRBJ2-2,CASSQDQGAPVGELFF
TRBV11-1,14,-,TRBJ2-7,CASNPQGASYEQYF
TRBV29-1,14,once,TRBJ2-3,CSVEGTGKADTQYF
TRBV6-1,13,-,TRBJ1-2,CASSEQVSYGYTF
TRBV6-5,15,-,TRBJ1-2,CASTLNRGLNYGYTF
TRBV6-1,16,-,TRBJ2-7,CASSEGILAASYEQYF
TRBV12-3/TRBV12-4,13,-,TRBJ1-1,CASRDFMNTEAFF
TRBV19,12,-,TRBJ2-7,CASSIGVGEQYF
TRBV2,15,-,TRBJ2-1,CASSEARGAGNEQFF
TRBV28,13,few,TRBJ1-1,CASSFAVNTEAFF
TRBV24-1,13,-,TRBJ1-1,CATKEAVNTEAFF
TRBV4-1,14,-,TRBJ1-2,CASSQVGGGNGYTF
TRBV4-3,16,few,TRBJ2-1,CASSPKTSGGYNEQFF
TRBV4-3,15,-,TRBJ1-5,CASSQDRSRNQPQHF
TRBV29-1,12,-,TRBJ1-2,CSDARTGGGYTF
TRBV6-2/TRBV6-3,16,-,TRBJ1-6,CASSYVRTGTNSPLHF
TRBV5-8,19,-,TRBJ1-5,CASSLFFSGGLHSNQPQHF
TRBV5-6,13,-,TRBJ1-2,CASSLGQNYGYTF
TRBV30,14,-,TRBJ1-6,CAWSPNSYNSPLHF
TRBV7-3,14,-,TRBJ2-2,CASSPRGYTGELFF
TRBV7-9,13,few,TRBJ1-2,CASASPRFYGYTF
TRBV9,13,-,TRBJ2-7,CASSVDDSYEQYF
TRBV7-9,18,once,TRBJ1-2,CASIDPLRDSPDGYGYTF
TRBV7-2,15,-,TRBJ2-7,CASTATRVRVYEQYF
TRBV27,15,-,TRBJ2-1,CASSLLGIKGDEQFF
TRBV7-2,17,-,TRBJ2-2,CASSLMVFTSNTGELFF
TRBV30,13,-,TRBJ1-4,CARFGDRDEKLFF
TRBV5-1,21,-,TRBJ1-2,CASSLVGFGGSRLEVPGGYTF
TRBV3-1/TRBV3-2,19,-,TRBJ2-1,CASSQDLSSEIHSYNEQFF